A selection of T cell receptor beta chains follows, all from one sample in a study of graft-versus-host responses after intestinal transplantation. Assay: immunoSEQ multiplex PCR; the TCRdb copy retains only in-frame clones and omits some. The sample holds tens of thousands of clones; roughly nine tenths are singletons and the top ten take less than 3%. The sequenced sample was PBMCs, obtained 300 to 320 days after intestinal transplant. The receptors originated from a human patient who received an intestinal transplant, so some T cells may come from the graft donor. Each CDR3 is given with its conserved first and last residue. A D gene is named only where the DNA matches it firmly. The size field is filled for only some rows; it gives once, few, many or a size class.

TGTGCCAGTAGCCACCCGGGTGGGGCCTACAATGAGCAGTTCTTC	CASSHPGGAYNEQFF	TRBV19	TRBJ2-1	-	-
TGTGCCAGCAGCCAAGGGAGAATACTCACCGGGGAGCTGTTTTTT	CASSQGRILTGELFF	TRBV14	TRBJ2-2	-	-
TGCAGCGTCCGACAGGGGGCGCTCGAGACCCAGTACTTC	CSVRQGALETQYF	TRBV29-1	TRBJ2-5	TRBD1	-
TGTGCCAGCAAGGCTAGCGGGGCGCAAGGGGAGACCCAGTACTTC	CASKASGAQGETQYF	TRBV6-5	TRBJ2-5	TRBD2	-
TGTGCCAGCAGGTTACAGGAAATTTATAATTCACCCCTCCACTTT	CASRLQEIYNSPLHF	TRBV2	TRBJ1-6	-	-
TGTGCCGCTTCTTCTGGGGTATTAGCTAACTATGGCTACACCTTC	CAASSGVLANYGYTF	TRBV28	TRBJ1-2	-	-
TGTGCCAGTAGTATTGGACTAGCGGGAGCAGATACGCAGTATTTT	CASSIGLAGADTQYF	TRBV19	TRBJ2-3	TRBD2	-
TGTGCCAGCAGCTCCTGGACTAGCGGGGGCTCCTACGAGCAGTACTTC	CASSSWTSGGSYEQYF	TRBV7-3	TRBJ2-7	TRBD2	once
TGTGCCAGTACAGGGGGGAGGAATCAGCCCCAGCATTTT	CASTGGRNQPQHF	TRBV25-1	TRBJ1-5	TRBD1	-
TGTGCCACCAGCAGCGACAGGAACACTGAAGCTTTCTTT	CATSSDRNTEAFF	TRBV15	TRBJ1-1	-	-
TGTGCCAGCAGCTTGGGTGTCAGTCCAAGGAACACTGAAGCTTTCTTT	CASSLGVSPRNTEAFF	TRBV5-1	TRBJ1-1	-	-
TGTGCCAGCAGCCACCCGGGAGGGGGGCTCTACGAGCAGTACTTC	CASSHPGGGLYEQYF	TRBV7-2	TRBJ2-7	TRBD2	-
TGTGCCAGCAGTTTAGGCACAGGCGGTAACTATGGCTACACCTTC	CASSLGTGGNYGYTF	TRBV28	TRBJ1-2	-	-
TGTGCCAGCAGCCAAGATCGGCTAGAGCAGTTCTTC	CASSQDRLEQFF	TRBV14	TRBJ2-1	-	medium-sized
TGTGCCGACTCCCAGATTGAGAATGAAAAACTGTTTTTT	CADSQIENEKLFF	TRBV7-9	TRBJ1-4	-	-
TGTGCCAGCAGCCAAGAAACGGGGACCTACGAGCAGTACTTC	CASSQETGTYEQYF	TRBV4-2	TRBJ2-7	-	-
TGTGCCAGCAATTGGGGGTCTGGGGCCAACGTCCTGACTTTC	CASNWGSGANVLTF	TRBV2	TRBJ2-6	-	-
TGTGCCAGCAGTGATCCGGGAGGTGCCCAATACTATGGCTACACCTTC	CASSDPGGAQYYGYTF	TRBV6-1	TRBJ1-2	-	-
TGTGCCAGCAGCTTAGGTCGCTTGACCGGGGAGCTGTTTTTT	CASSLGRLTGELFF	TRBV7-9	TRBJ2-2	-	-
TGCGCCAGCAGCCCCACGGGACTCGGCGGGGAGACCCAGTACTTC	CASSPTGLGGETQYF	TRBV5-1	TRBJ2-5	-	-
TGTGCCAGCAGTTTCCAAACTAGCGGGAGGCCAGATACGCAGTATTTT	CASSFQTSGRPDTQYF	TRBV28	TRBJ2-3	TRBD2	-
TGTGCCAGTAGTTGGGACATGAACACTGAAGCTTTCTTT	CASSWDMNTEAFF	TRBV2	TRBJ1-1	-	once
TGTGCCAGCAGCGCGGCGGGCTTGAGCACAGATACGCAGTATTTT	CASSAAGLSTDTQYF	TRBV11-2	TRBJ2-3	-	-
TGTGCCAGCAGCTTAAACAGGGGTCTAACCGGGGAGCTGTTTTTT	CASSLNRGLTGELFF	TRBV7-3	TRBJ2-2	TRBD1	-
TGTGCCAGTAGTATTGCTAGCGGGGGCGCGGGCCTCTCCTACGAGCAGTACTTC	CASSIASGGAGLSYEQYF	TRBV19	TRBJ2-7	TRBD2	-
TGTGCCAGCAGTGCGGGTTCAGTCGCCAGCTACACCTTC	CASSAGSVASYTF	TRBV6-5	TRBJ1-2	-	-
TGTGCCAGCGGCCTAGCGGGGAACACAGATACGCAGTATTTT	CASGLAGNTDTQYF	TRBV2	TRBJ2-3	TRBD2	-
TGTGCTAGTGGTTTGGTGGGGGGATCACGACAGAGCTCCTACGAGCAGTACTTC	CASGLVGGSRQSSYEQYF	TRBV12-5	TRBJ2-7	-	-
TGTGCCAGCAGCTTGGTACTAGCGGGACGCACAGATACGCAGTATTTT	CASSLVLAGRTDTQYF	TRBV5-6	TRBJ2-3	TRBD2	-
TGTGCCAGCAGCCAAGGGGGCTGGGGTGAAAAACTGTTTTTT	CASSQGGWGEKLFF	TRBV14	TRBJ1-4	-	-
TGTGCCAGCAGTTACTCTGGGACAGGTTTGAGTGAGCAGTTCTTC	CASSYSGTGLSEQFF	TRBV6-5	TRBJ2-1	TRBD1	-
TGTGCCAGCAGCTTAGGTGGGCTGCGTGAGCAGTTCTTC	CASSLGGLREQFF	TRBV7-6	TRBJ2-1	-	-
TGTGCCAGCAGCTCCGGGACAGGGGATAATTCACCCCTCCACTTT	CASSSGTGDNSPLHF	TRBV11-2	TRBJ1-6	TRBD1	-
TGTGCTAGCAGCCTACAAGGGATGAACACTGAAGCTTTCTTT	CASSLQGMNTEAFF	TRBV7-7	TRBJ1-1	-	-
TGTGCCAGCCTTGGAGCAGGGCCAAAAAACACTGAAGCTTTCTTT	CASLGAGPKNTEAFF	TRBV28	TRBJ1-1	-	-
TGTGCCAGCAGCCGGGACAATAACTATGGCTACACCTTC	CASSRDNNYGYTF	TRBV5-4	TRBJ1-2	-	-
TGCGCCAGCAGCTTGGAAGGGTCAGGGCTCTCCTATAATTCACCCCTCCACTTT	CASSLEGSGLSYNSPLHF	TRBV5-1	TRBJ1-6	-	-
TGTGCCAGCGTAAGAAAAGAAGAGACCCAGTACTTC	CASVRKEETQYF	TRBV2	TRBJ2-5	-	-
TGCGCCAGCAGTGTAAACACCGGGGAGCTGTTTTTT	CASSVNTGELFF	TRBV10-1	TRBJ2-2	-	-
TGCGCCAGCAGCTGGACAGGGTCCCAGCCCCAGCATTTT	CASSWTGSQPQHF	TRBV5-1	TRBJ1-5	TRBD1	-
TGTGCCAGCAACTCGACGTCTGGTCCTCGGAATCAGCCCCAGCATTTT	CASNSTSGPRNQPQHF	TRBV6-8	TRBJ1-5	-	-
TGCGCCAGCAGCCAAGACAGGGCCTACGAGCAGTACTTC	CASSQDRAYEQYF	TRBV4-1	TRBJ2-7	-	-